Each of the 2 T cell receptor beta chains below was sequenced from the same sample in a study of T cells in tuberculosis. The method was immunoSEQ multiplex PCR; TCRdb's version includes in-frame clones alone and lacks a portion of them. The sample consists of over 35,000 clones, approximately 95% of them appearing once. The sequencing input was PBMCs. Receptor source: a donor between 10 and 35 years old with latent tuberculosis or without tuberculosis infection.

V usage is TRBV2 and J usage is TRBJ1-4, with D possibly being TRBD1 (5 bases). Germline values: CDR1 SNHLY, CDR2 FYNNEI. V gave up 0 bases and J gave up 3 bases, with 11 bases separating them. CDR3 length equals 16 residues. The CDR3 DNA is TGTGCCAGCAGTGAAGCGTGGGGCTTCGCTAATGAAAAACTGTTTTTT. Translated, it gives CASSEAWGFANEKLFF.

This chain links TRBV6-5 with TRBJ1-4; 10 bases match TRBD1. Germline V CDR1 and CDR2: MNHEY, SVGAGI. J was trimmed by 8 bases and V by 0 bases; bases with no gene match: 6. The CDR3 is 16 amino acids. CDR3 protein: CASSYSSTGGREKLFF. CDR3 nucleotides: TGTGCCAGCAGTTACTCTTCGACAGGGGGCCGGGAAAAACTGTTTTTT.